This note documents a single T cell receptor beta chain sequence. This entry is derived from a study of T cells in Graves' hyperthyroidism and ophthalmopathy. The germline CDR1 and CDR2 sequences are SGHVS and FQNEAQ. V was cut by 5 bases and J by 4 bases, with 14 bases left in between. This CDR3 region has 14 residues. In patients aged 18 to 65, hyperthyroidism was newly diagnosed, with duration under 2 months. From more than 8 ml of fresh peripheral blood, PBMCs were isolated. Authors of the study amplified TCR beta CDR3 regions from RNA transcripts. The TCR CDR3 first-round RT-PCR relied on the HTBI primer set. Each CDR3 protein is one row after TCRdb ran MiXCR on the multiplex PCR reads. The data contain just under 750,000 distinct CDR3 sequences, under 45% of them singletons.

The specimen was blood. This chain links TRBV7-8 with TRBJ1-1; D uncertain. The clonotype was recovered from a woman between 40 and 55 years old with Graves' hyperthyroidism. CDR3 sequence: CASSHATRVTEAFF. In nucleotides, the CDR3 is TGTGCCAGCAGCCACGCGACAAGGGTCACTGAAGCTTTCTTT.